This T cell receptor beta chain emerged from a study of T cell changes during pregnancy in multiple sclerosis. Method: immunoSEQ multiplex PCR; TCRdb's copy keeps in-frame clones and lacks some. The sample yields tens of thousands of clones, about 90% seen once. Germline values: CDR1 PRHDT, CDR2 FYEKMQ (reference sequence). There are 16 residues in the CDR3. V was clipped by 3 bases and J by 5 bases, with 17 bases between them. This TCR was recovered from a female donor in good health, enrolled as a control in a pregnancy study. The genes are TRBV13 and TRBJ2-1, with D possibly being TRBD2 (6 bases). The sequencing used peripheral blood, collected in the third trimester of pregnancy. The CDR3 here is CASSFNTGLPNNEQFF. For the CDR3, the DNA is TGTGCCAGCAGCTTCAATACGGGACTCCCTAACAATGAGCAGTTCTTC.